The 9 T cell receptor beta chains in this list originate from one sample, sequenced in a study of response to subunit inactivated influenza vaccine. A single record per CDR3 protein comes from TCRdb applying MiXCR to the RT-PCR reads. The sample lists some 550,000 distinct CDR3 sequences; under 30% were seen once. These same data were also listed under a study on T cells expressing NK-cell markers. That publication notes: Production of TCR beta cDNA relied on 5'RACE template switching with UMIs.

The sequencing used CD4+ T cells sorted from PBMCs, collected about 12 days after vaccination. The origin of the receptors is a man aged 50-59 years who received an inactivated influenza vaccine.

This clonotype was seen a handful of times. In DNA, the CDR3 is TGTGCCAGCTCGAGACTTATAAGACAGGGATCGGGGGAGACCCAGTACTTC. Protein product: CASSRLIRQGSGETQYF. The rearrangement joins TRBV7-8 to TRBJ2-5; the match to TRBD1 covers 7 bases. From germline, CDR1 is SGHVS and CDR2 FQNEAQ. There are 17 residues in the CDR3. V lost 8 bases, J lost 5 bases, and 20 bases stayed unmatched.

CDR3 sequence (DNA): TGCAGTGCCAGAACGGGACTAAGATACGAGCAGTACTTC. It codes for CSARTGLRYEQYF. This chain connects TRBV20-1 to TRBJ2-7; 7 bases are shared with TRBD2. With 6 bases clipped from V and 4 bases from J, the junction kept 9 bases outside the gene matches. Per germline, CDR1 DFQATT and CDR2 SNEGSKA (reference sequence). The CDR3 extends over 13 amino acids.

The V gene is TRBV4-2, the J gene TRBJ2-3; the match to TRBD2 covers 10 bases. The CDR3 runs 17 residues. Trimming took 0 bases from V and 5 from J; bases not matched to a gene: 8. The germline V gene encodes CDR1 LGHNA and CDR2 YNFKEQ. In DNA form, the CDR3 reads TGTGCCAGCAGCCAAGATACCCAGCGGGAGGGAGTAGATACGCAGTATTTT. As protein: CASSQDTQREGVDTQYF.

V usage is TRBV11-1 and J usage is TRBJ2-3; weak D call: TRBD2 (6 bases). Germline-derived CDR1 and CDR2 are SGHAT and FQDESV (reference sequence). This CDR3 spans 14 amino acids. V gave up 1 base and J gave up 3 bases, with 8 bases separating them. CDR3 in amino acids: CASSLEGLTDTQYF. CDR3 in DNA: TGTGCCAGCAGCTTAGAGGGACTGACAGATACGCAGTATTTT.

This clonotype was seen a few times. The chain employs TRBV5-4 and TRBJ2-1, with no clear D. Germline V gives CDR1 SGHNT, CDR2 YYREEE (reference sequence). Trimming shortened V by 3 bases and J by 5 bases, and 15 bases separated the two germline ends. The CDR3 is made up of 15 amino acids. In DNA form, the CDR3 reads TGTGCCAGCAGCTCATTCTCTAGAGCTGACAATGAGCAGTTCTTC. As protein: CASSSFSRADNEQFF.

This clonotype turned up a few times. V is TRBV29-1 and J is TRBJ2-7; TRBD1 aligns across 12 bases. Germline V gives CDR1 SQVTM, CDR2 ANQGSEA. Trimming at V came to 6 bases and at J to 5 bases, leaving 8 bases not matched to a gene. The CDR3 is 14 residues long. CDR3 sequence: CSVGGQGALDEQYF. The CDR3 DNA reads as TGCAGCGTGGGGGGACAGGGGGCTCTGGACGAGCAGTACTTC.

In its sample, this clonotype was seen a few times. The V gene is TRBV4-2, the J gene TRBJ2-2, with 8 nucleotides matching TRBD2. Germline assignment: CDR1 LGHNA and CDR2 YNFKEQ. This CDR3 has 14 residues. The V gene end was trimmed by 8 bases and the J gene end by 4 bases; junction bases not matched to a gene: 6. The CDR3 loop reads CASAGTSTTGELFF. The CDR3 region has the DNA TGTGCCAGCGCCGGGACTAGTACCACCGGGGAGCTGTTTTTT.

This chain uses TRBV2 with TRBJ2-2; no firm D call. CDR3 length: 15 amino acids. CDR1 and CDR2 (germline): SNHLY, FYNNEI. Between the trimmed V and J ends, which lost 1 base and 1 base, there was a span of 7 bases. The CDR3 coding sequence is TGTGCCAGCAGTGAAGGTCTGGAGAACACCGGGGAGCTGTTTTTT. Translating gives CASSEGLENTGELFF.

This clonotype was seen more than once but under ten times. The chain is built from TRBV11-1 and TRBJ2-7, with TRBD2 as a possible D gene (5 bases). V was trimmed by 5 bases and J by 5 bases, leaving 22 bases between them. The germline CDR1 and CDR2 sequences are SGHAT and FQDESV (reference sequence). The CDR3 consists of 16 residues. CDR3 amino acids: CASSPTRLNPLHEQYF. The CDR3 DNA sequence: TGTGCCAGCAGCCCGACAAGACTAAACCCCCTCCACGAGCAGTACTTC.